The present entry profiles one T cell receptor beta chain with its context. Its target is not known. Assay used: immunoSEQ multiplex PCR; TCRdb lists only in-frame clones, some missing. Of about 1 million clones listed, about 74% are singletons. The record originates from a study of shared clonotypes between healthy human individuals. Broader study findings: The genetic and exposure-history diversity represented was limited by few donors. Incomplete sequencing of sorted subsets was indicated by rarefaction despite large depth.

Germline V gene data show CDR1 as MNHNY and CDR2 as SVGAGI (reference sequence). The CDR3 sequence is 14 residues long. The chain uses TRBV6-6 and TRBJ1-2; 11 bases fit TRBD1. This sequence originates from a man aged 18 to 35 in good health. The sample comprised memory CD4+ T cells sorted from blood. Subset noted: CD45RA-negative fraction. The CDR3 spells CATAPGQGVDGYTF. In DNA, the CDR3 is TGTGCTACCGCCCCGGGACAGGGGGTTGATGGCTACACCTTC.